The 10 T cell receptor beta chains reported below all come from one sample, sequenced in a study of T cell repertoires in cytomegalovirus infection. These receptors are not linked to any known antigen. TCRdb itself ran the reads through MiXCR, one entry per CDR3 protein. Altogether some 590,000 distinct CDR3 sequences are present, just under 40% being singletons, with the ten largest covering around 50%. This specimen was cultured PBMCs, taken from culture after CMV antigen stimulation. The receptors were gathered from a human donor in good health (CMV status not recorded). Some clones in this sample may be carry-over from other donors' samples.

In this sample, this clonotype turned up a few times. The genes are TRBV7-9 and TRBJ2-7; 9 bases match TRBD2. This CDR3 contains 17 residues. After removal of 6 bases from V and 3 bases from J, the junction contained 15 bases not matched to a gene. The germline V gene encodes CDR1 SEHNR and CDR2 FQNEAQ (reference sequence). Here the CDR3 reads CASSSSPIAGAIYEQYF. CDR3 DNA: TGTGCCAGCAGTTCCTCCCCAATAGCGGGGGCCATCTACGAGCAGTACTTC.

The V and J genes are TRBV12-3 or TRBV12-4 and TRBJ2-3, with a possible D match to TRBD1 (5 bases). The CDR3 has 15 amino acids. V dropped 5 bases and J dropped 1 base, with 13 bases sitting between them. CDR3 residues: CASSPRMGRTDTQYF. The CDR3 region has the DNA TGTGCCAGCAGTCCCCGAATGGGGCGCACAGATACGCAGTATTTT.

J is TRBJ2-7 and V is TRBV5-1, with D possibly being TRBD1 (6 bases). V was shortened by 7 bases and J by 3 bases, with 11 bases between the two germline ends. Germline CDR1 and CDR2: SGHRS and YFSETQ. The CDR3 has 12 amino acids. The CDR3 DNA reads TGCGCCAGCCCTGGACAGAACTACGAGCAGTACTTC. Its translation is CASPGQNYEQYF.

The chain uses TRBV5-6 and TRBJ2-1, with a possible D match to TRBD1 (6 bases). Germline V gives CDR1 SGHDT, CDR2 YYEEEE. V lost 1 base, J lost 0 bases, and 11 bases lay in between. This CDR3 region has 16 residues. For the CDR3, the DNA is TGTGCCAGCAGCTTGTTTGGGGGCTACTCCTACAATGAGCAGTTCTTC. Encoded protein: CASSLFGGYSYNEQFF.

A few counts support this clonotype. The chain couples TRBV6-2 or TRBV6-3 to TRBJ2-2; TRBD1 aligns across 7 bases. V gave up 6 bases and J gave up 9 bases; unmatched junction bases: 7. Germline-derived CDR1 and CDR2 are MNHEY and SVGEGT. The CDR3 totals 13 residues. DNA of the CDR3: TGTGCCAGCAGCCCCGACAGGGCCCGGGAGCTGTTTTTT. Its protein is CASSPDRARELFF.

As DNA, the CDR3 is TGCAGTGCTAGAGCTGGAGGCGGGGGGCGCATAGAGCAGTACTTC. It translates to CSARAGGGGRIEQYF. The V call is TRBV20-1, the J call TRBJ2-7, with TRBD2 matching over 8 bases. The germline gives CDR1 DFQATT, CDR2 SNEGSKA (reference sequence). J gave up 7 bases and V 1 base, and 12 bases lay outside the gene matches. This CDR3 spans 15 amino acids.

The chain is built from TRBV10-3 and TRBJ1-2; TRBD1 matches at 8 bases. CDR3 length: 14 residues. The germline gives CDR1 ENHRY, CDR2 SYGVKD. J lost 3 bases, V lost 6 bases, and 6 bases had no gene match. CDR3 residues: CAISPTGDHYGYTF. CDR3 DNA: TGTGCCATCAGCCCGACAGGGGACCACTATGGCTACACCTTC.

The genes are TRBV12-5 and TRBJ2-1; 7 bases align to TRBD2. The CDR3 has 17 residues. Losses at the gene ends were 5 bases for V and 5 bases for J; bases not matched to a gene: 15. In germline, CDR1 is LGHNT, CDR2 FRNRAP. CDR3 sequence reads: CASGADRSGVDHNEQFF. The CDR3 DNA is TGTGCTAGTGGTGCCGACCGCAGCGGGGTCGACCACAATGAGCAGTTCTTC.

V gene TRBV27 combines with J gene TRBJ2-1; 9 bases are shared with TRBD2. This CDR3 contains 16 residues. V dropped 5 bases and J dropped 7; count of bases not matched to a gene: 12. Germline CDR1 and CDR2: MNHEY and SMNVEV (reference sequence). The CDR3 DNA follows: TGTGCCAGCAGTCCCTCGCGGGGACTAGCATCTAATGAGCAGTTCTTC. Protein: CASSPSRGLASNEQFF.

The chain couples TRBV5-4 to TRBJ2-1, with D maybe TRBD1 (5 bases). V lost 4 bases and J lost 6, with 11 bases in between. Germline V gives CDR1 SGHNT, CDR2 YYREEE (reference sequence). CDR3 length equals 13 residues. The CDR3 loop is CASSDRWGNEQFF. The CDR3 DNA sequence: TGTGCCAGCAGCGACAGATGGGGCAATGAGCAGTTCTTC.